Presented here are 6 T cell receptor beta chains from one specimen sequenced in a study of blood T cells in healthy people across ages. PCR was performed a second time for roughly 7 to 11 cycles using a sample-barcoded 5' primer and a J-beta primer mix. Each CDR3 protein is one row after TCRdb ran MiXCR on the 5' RACE reads. This sample carries hundreds of thousands of distinct CDR3 sequences, about 62% of them seen once, and the ten largest clones take about 20%. Sequenced material: blood. These receptors all stem from a man aged 25-45 years in good health.

The chain combines TRBV3-1 with TRBJ2-5; a weak D match, TRBD1 (6 bases). Germline CDR1 reads LGHDT; CDR2 reads YNNKEL (reference sequence). Trimming pared 6 bases from V and 1 base from J, leaving 12 bases between. This CDR3 contains 14 residues. CDR3: CASRPETGQETQYF. The CDR3 nucleotides are TGTGCCAGCAGGCCAGAGACAGGCCAAGAGACCCAGTACTTC.

The V gene is TRBV20-1, the J gene TRBJ2-7; the D call may be TRBD1 or TRBD2 (5 bases each). Germline CDR1 reads DFQATT; CDR2 reads SNEGSKA (reference sequence). The CDR3 runs to 13 residues. V was trimmed by 4 bases and J by 0 bases, leaving 10 bases between them. CDR3 in DNA: TGCAGTGCTATGGGGGTGAGCTCCTACGAGCAGTACTTC. Protein: CSAMGVSSYEQYF.

This chain joins TRBV27 and TRBJ2-1; 7 nucleotides align to TRBD2. The CDR3 has 15 amino acids. Trimming at V came to 0 bases and at J to 11 bases, leaving 10 bases not matched to a gene. Germline V CDR1 and CDR2: MNHEY, SMNVEV (reference sequence). The CDR3 protein is CASSLSGGSNTKQFF. CDR3 bases: TGTGCCAGCAGTTTATCCGGCGGGAGCAATACGAAGCAGTTCTTC.

The chain has TRBV3-1 and TRBJ1-2; TRBD1 might be the D (6 bases). The germline V and J ends were trimmed by 4 bases and 2 bases, with 17 bases remaining between them. Per the germline V gene, CDR1 is LGHDT and CDR2 is YNNKEL (reference sequence). There are 16 residues in the CDR3. The CDR3 sequence: CASSPWETGGNYGYTF. CDR3 in DNA: TGTGCCAGCAGCCCCTGGGAGACAGGAGGGAACTATGGCTACACCTTC. The complete variable domain, with remaining parts taken from reference TRBV3-1 and TRBJ1-2, reads DTAVSQTPKYLVTQMGNDKSIKCEQNLGHDTMYWYKQDSKKFLKIMFSYNNKELIINETVPNRFSPKSPDKAHLNLHINSLELGDSAVYFCASSPWETGGNYGYTFGSGTRLTVV.

The chain couples TRBV21-1 to TRBJ2-1; the table's TRBD2 call for D was not verified on the DNA. TRBV21-1 is classified as a pseudogene. The CDR3 spans 15 residues. CDR3 region: CASSSTSGGRDEQFF. Here the CDR3 DNA reads TGTGCCAGCAGCTCGACTAGCGGGGGGCGGGATGAGCAGTTCTTC.

The rearrangement uses TRBV5-1 and TRBJ1-6; D gene uncertain. Trimming left V 0 bases short and J 9 bases short, with 13 bases between. The germline CDR1 and CDR2 sequences are SGHRS and YFSETQ. The CDR3 totals 15 residues. The CDR3 nucleotides are TGCGCCAGCAGCTTGGTCCCAGGCGGAGGTTCACCCCTCCACTTT. Translated, it gives CASSLVPGGGSPLHF.